The source of this T cell receptor (beta chain) is a study of CD8 T cell repertoires and HIV-1 epitope variants. Study context: Twenty-five autologous and known Gag and Nef epitope variant peptides each stimulated T cells separately. An approximately 11-day culture received IL-2, IL-7 and IL-15 on days 3 and 7.

A note on this clone: Its antigen is unidentified.

Profiling relied on immunoSEQ multiplex PCR, and the TCRdb table lists in-frame clones only, not all of them. Altogether about 90,000 clones are present, roughly four fifths being singletons, with the ten largest covering about 26%. Study observations and caveats: The assay identified only TCR beta chains of antigen-proliferating T cells.

Germline values: CDR1 LNHDA, CDR2 SQIVND (reference sequence). CDR3 length: 17 residues. V dropped 4 bases and J dropped 1; count of bases not matched to a gene: 9. The V call is TRBV19, the J call TRBJ2-1, with 8 bases matching TRBD2. The sequenced sample consisted of uncultured baseline CD8+ T cells from peripheral blood mononuclear cells (PBMCs). This sequence originates from a male donor with HIV. CDR3 region: CASSTARLAGSYNEQFF. As DNA, the CDR3 is TGTGCCAGTAGTACCGCCCGGTTAGCGGGGTCCTACAATGAGCAGTTCTTC.